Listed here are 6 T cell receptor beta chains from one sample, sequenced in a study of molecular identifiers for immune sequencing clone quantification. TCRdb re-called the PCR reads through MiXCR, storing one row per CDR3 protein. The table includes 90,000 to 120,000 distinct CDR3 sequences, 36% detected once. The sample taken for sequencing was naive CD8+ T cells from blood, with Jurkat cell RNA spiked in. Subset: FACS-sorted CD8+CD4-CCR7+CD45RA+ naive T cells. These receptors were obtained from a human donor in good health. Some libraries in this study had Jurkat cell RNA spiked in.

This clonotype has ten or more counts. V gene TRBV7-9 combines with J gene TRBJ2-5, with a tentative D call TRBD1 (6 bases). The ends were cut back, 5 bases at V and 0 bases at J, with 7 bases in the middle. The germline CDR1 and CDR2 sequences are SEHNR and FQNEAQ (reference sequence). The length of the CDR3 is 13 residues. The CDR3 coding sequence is TGTGCCAGCAGCACAGGGAACCAAGAGACCCAGTACTTC. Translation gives CASSTGNQETQYF.

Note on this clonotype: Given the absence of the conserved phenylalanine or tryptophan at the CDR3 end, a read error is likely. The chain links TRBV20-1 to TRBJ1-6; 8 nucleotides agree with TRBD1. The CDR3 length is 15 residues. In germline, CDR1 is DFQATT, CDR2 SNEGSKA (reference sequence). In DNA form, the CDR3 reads TGCAGCGCCCCGGGACAGGACGAGATTTATTCACCCCTCCACTTA. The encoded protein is CSAPGQDEIYSPLHL.

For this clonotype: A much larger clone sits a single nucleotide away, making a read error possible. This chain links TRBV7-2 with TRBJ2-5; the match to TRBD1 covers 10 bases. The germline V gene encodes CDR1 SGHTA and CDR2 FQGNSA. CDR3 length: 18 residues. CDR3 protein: CASSPTPRQGARGEPQYF. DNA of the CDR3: TGTGCCAGCAGCCCGACCCCACGACAGGGGGCAAGGGGAGAGCCCCAGTACTTC.

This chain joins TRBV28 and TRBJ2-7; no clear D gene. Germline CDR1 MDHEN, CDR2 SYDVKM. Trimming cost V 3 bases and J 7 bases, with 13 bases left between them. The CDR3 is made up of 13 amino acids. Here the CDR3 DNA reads TGTGCCAGCAGTTTTCGGGCCGTAGATGAGCAGTACTTC. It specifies CASSFRAVDEQYF.

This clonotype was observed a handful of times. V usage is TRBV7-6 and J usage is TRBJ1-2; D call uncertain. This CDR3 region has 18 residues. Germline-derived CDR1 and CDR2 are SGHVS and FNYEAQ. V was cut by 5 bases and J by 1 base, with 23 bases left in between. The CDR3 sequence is CASSITSGGSSINYGYTF. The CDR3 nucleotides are TGTGCCAGCAGCATAACCTCCGGTGGGTCGTCTATTAACTATGGCTACACCTTC.

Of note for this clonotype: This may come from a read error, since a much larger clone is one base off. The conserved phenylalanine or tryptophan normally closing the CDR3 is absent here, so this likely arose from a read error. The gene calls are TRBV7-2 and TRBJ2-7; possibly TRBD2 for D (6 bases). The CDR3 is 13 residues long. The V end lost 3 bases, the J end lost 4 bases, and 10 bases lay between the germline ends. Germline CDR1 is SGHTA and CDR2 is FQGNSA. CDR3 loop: CASSFIGGYEQYL. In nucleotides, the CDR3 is TGTGCCAGCAGCTTCATCGGGGGTTACGAGCAGTACCTC.